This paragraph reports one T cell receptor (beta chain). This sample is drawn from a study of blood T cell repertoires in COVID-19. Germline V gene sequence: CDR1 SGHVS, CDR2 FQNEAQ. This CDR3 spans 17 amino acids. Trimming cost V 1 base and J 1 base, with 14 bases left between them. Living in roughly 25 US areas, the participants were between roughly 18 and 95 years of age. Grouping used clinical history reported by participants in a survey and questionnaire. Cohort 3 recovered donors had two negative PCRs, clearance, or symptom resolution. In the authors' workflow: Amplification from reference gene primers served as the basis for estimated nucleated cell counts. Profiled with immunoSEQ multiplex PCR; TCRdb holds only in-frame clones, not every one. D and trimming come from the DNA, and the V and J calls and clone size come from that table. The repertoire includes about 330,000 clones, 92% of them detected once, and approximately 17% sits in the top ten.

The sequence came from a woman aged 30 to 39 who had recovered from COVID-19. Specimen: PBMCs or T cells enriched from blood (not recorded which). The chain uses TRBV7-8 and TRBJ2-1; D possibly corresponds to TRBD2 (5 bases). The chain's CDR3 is CASSLGLGSGSYNEQFF. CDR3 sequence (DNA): TGTGCCAGCAGCTTAGGTTTAGGGAGCGGTTCCTACAATGAGCAGTTCTTC.